This T cell receptor (beta chain) derives from a study of glioma-infiltrating T cells. Using RNA template, CDR3s of TCR alpha and beta were amplified with iRepertoire arm-PCR. TCRdb re-called the multiplex PCR reads through MiXCR, storing one row per CDR3 protein. The sample records around 10,000 distinct CDR3 sequences, about three fifths being singletons. For this clonotype: Its antigen is unknown. A read error may account for a junction end that differs from germline.

Study conclusions and caveats: Tissue-blood divergence was below expectation in non-neoplastic patients, above in gliomas.

Sequencing was carried out using glioma tissue, nonneoplastic brain tissue, or PBMCs (not recorded which). This TCR was recovered from a human donor with low-grade glioma or glioblastoma, undergoing nonglioma brain surgery, or in good health (not recorded which).

CDR3 residues: CAGAGRPGTQAFF. For the CDR3, the DNA is TGTGCCGGTGCCGGCAGGCCGGGCACTCAAGCTTTCTTT. The V and J genes are TRBV7-9 and TRBJ1-1; D gene ambiguous. CDR1 is SEHNR, CDR2 FQNEAQ, per germline (reference sequence). The CDR3 is 13 residues long.